These T cell receptor beta chains were read from a single sample in a study of blood T cells in healthy people across ages. One entry per CDR3 protein, called by TCRdb with MiXCR from the 5' RACE reads. Here the sample spans approximately 800,000 distinct CDR3 sequences, around 24% being singletons. The sample was also linked to a second study, of T cells of mothers and their children.

Sequenced input: blood. The source of these receptors is a boy aged 5 to 17 in good health. Each CDR3 is given with its conserved first and last residue. D genes are given only for firm matches. Rows may omit the clone size; those that give it use once, few, many or a size class.

cdr3_nt	cdr3_aa	j_call	d_call	v_call	clone_size
TGTGCCAGCGACCAGGGCGGACAGACCCAGTACTTC	CASDQGGQTQYF	TRBJ2-5	.	TRBV6-2/TRBV6-3	.
TGTGCCAGCAGATTTCCAGGGGAGGGTACGCAGTATTTT	CASRFPGEGTQYF	TRBJ2-3	.	TRBV7-2	.
TGTGCCAGCAGCTTAAGAGATAGCTCCTACAATGAGCAGTTCTTC	CASSLRDSSYNEQFF	TRBJ2-1	.	TRBV7-3	.
TGCAGTGCTAGAAAGTTTTCCTACAATGAGCAGTTCTTC	CSARKFSYNEQFF	TRBJ2-1	.	TRBV20-1	.
TGTGCCAGCAACGGGGGATTGGACTACGAGCAGTACTTC	CASNGGLDYEQYF	TRBJ2-7	.	TRBV7-9	few
TGCGCCAGCAGGGAAAGCCTGGTCTCAGATACGCAGTATTTT	CASRESLVSDTQYF	TRBJ2-3	.	TRBV10-1	.
TGTGCCAGCAGCCAACCCGGGACAGATAAAAAGACCCAGTACTTC	CASSQPGTDKKTQYF	TRBJ2-5	TRBD1	TRBV3-1	.
TGTGCCATCAGTGAGTTGGCGAAGAACACTGAAGCTTTCTTT	CAISELAKNTEAFF	TRBJ1-1	.	TRBV10-3	.
TGTGCTAGTGGTTTCGAGACAGGGGGAAGGGTCGAGCAGTACTTC	CASGFETGGRVEQYF	TRBJ2-7	TRBD1	TRBV12-5	.
TGTGCCAGCAGTTTGTTCTGGGTTTCTGGGGCCAACGTCCTGACTTTC	CASSLFWVSGANVLTF	TRBJ2-6	.	TRBV12-3/TRBV12-4	few
TGTGCCAGCAGCTCCCCTCTGGACAGCCAAGAGACCCAGTACTTC	CASSSPLDSQETQYF	TRBJ2-5	.	TRBV7-9	few
TGCGCCAGCAGCCCCGGGACTAGCGGGGACGAGCAGTACTTC	CASSPGTSGDEQYF	TRBJ2-7	TRBD2	TRBV5-1	few
TGCGCCAGCAGCTTCGCCGCAGATACGCAGTATTTT	CASSFAADTQYF	TRBJ2-3	.	TRBV4-1	.
TGTGCCTGCAGTCCACAAACGGGAAAACTGTTTTTT	CACSPQTGKLFF	TRBJ1-4	.	TRBV6-6	.
TGCGCCAGCAGCTTCGGGACAGGGGGCATAGATGGCTACACCTTC	CASSFGTGGIDGYTF	TRBJ1-2	TRBD1	TRBV5-1	.
TGTGCCAGCAGTTACTCGGGCGGGTCTGAAGAGACCCAGTACTTC	CASSYSGGSEETQYF	TRBJ2-5	.	TRBV6-5	.
TGTGCCATCAGTGGGGACACCGACTCTGGGGCCAACGTCCTGACTTTC	CAISGDTDSGANVLTF	TRBJ2-6	.	TRBV10-3	few
TGTGCCAGCAGTGACAGGGGGCTGGCCTATGGCTACACCTTC	CASSDRGLAYGYTF	TRBJ1-2	TRBD1	TRBV27	.
TGCAGTGCCCAAGACTTTAGGGATACGCAGTATTTT	CSAQDFRDTQYF	TRBJ2-3	.	TRBV20-1	.
TGTGCCATTGCGACTAGCGGGGTGAATGAGCAGTTCTTC	CAIATSGVNEQFF	TRBJ2-1	TRBD2	TRBV10-3	few
TGCGCCAGCAGCCAGGACAGAGCTAATGAAAAACTGTTTTTT	CASSQDRANEKLFF	TRBJ1-4	.	TRBV5-1	many
TGCGCCAGCAGCTTGAGTCCTAGCGGTTCCTACGAGCAGTACTTC	CASSLSPSGSYEQYF	TRBJ2-7	TRBD2	TRBV5-1	.
TGTGCCACCAGTGATTTTCGGGCTGTGGGCAGGGGTTGTGCCGAGCAGTACTTC	CATSDFRAVGRGCAEQYF	TRBJ2-7	.	TRBV24-1	.
TGTGCCAGTAGTATAGGGGAAGGGAACTATGGCTACACCTTC	CASSIGEGNYGYTF	TRBJ1-2	.	TRBV19	.
TGTGCCACTGGTCTGGGACAGGCTTACACAGATACGCAGTATTTT	CATGLGQAYTDTQYF	TRBJ2-3	TRBD1	TRBV15	.
TGTGCCAGCAGTTTTGTGACAGTGGGCGAGCAGTACTTC	CASSFVTVGEQYF	TRBJ2-7	.	TRBV12-3/TRBV12-4	.
TGTGCCAGCAGTTTCGGGGACAGGGGAGGGTTTCCCCAGCATTTT	CASSFGDRGGFPQHF	TRBJ1-5	TRBD1	TRBV28	.
TGCGCCAGCAGCTTTGTTAGGGCGAGAGAAAAACTGTTTTTT	CASSFVRAREKLFF	TRBJ1-4	.	TRBV5-1	.
TGTGCCAGCAGTTTACCCGACGGGGCCTACGAGCAGTACTTC	CASSLPDGAYEQYF	TRBJ2-7	.	TRBV28	many
TGCGCCAGCAGCCTTGGGCCCTCTCTCAGCTCCTACGAGCAGTACTTC	CASSLGPSLSSYEQYF	TRBJ2-7	.	TRBV5-1	few
TGTGCCAGCAGCCCCCGTAACAGGGACGCTGAAGCTTTCTTT	CASSPRNRDAEAFF	TRBJ1-1	.	TRBV7-9	.
TGTGCCAGCAGCCAGACAGGGGCTGGCGAGCAGTACTTC	CASSQTGAGEQYF	TRBJ2-7	TRBD1	TRBV12-3/TRBV12-4	few
TGCAGTGCTAGAGGGGACAGGGATAACAACGAGCAGTACTTC	CSARGDRDNNEQYF	TRBJ2-7	TRBD1	TRBV20-1	.
TGTGCCAGCAGCTCCCTAGCGGGGGAGAGCTCCTACAATGAGCAGTTCTTC	CASSSLAGESSYNEQFF	TRBJ2-1	TRBD2	TRBV11-2	.
TGCAGTAGTCCGGGACTAGCGGGGGCCGGCACAGATACGCAGTATTTT	CSSPGLAGAGTDTQYF	TRBJ2-3	TRBD2	TRBV20-1	.
TGCAGTGCTGGATCCGGGACAAGGGTAGATGGCTACACCTTC	CSAGSGTRVDGYTF	TRBJ1-2	.	TRBV20-1	.
TGTGCCAGCAGCCGAAGCCGGGACAGGGGACCGAAACTGTTTTTT	CASSRSRDRGPKLFF	TRBJ1-4	TRBD1	TRBV7-8	.
TGTGCCAGCAGCTTAAAACTAGCGGGCACCAAAAACATTCAGTACTTC	CASSLKLAGTKNIQYF	TRBJ2-4	TRBD2	TRBV7-8	few
TGTGCCAGCAGTTTCAAAGGACAGGACTATGGCTACACCTTC	CASSFKGQDYGYTF	TRBJ1-2	TRBD1	TRBV27	.
TGCAGTGCTAGGGAGGGCGGGACAGGACTTCCTGAAGCTTTCTTT	CSAREGGTGLPEAFF	TRBJ1-1	TRBD1	TRBV20-1	.
TGTGCCAGCAGCTTGGGCATCGACAGCCGCTCCTACGAGCAGTACTTC	CASSLGIDSRSYEQYF	TRBJ2-7	.	TRBV5-5	.
TGTGCCAGCAGGGGACAAAACCCCAATGGGCAGTTCTTC	CASRGQNPNGQFF	TRBJ2-1	.	TRBV28	few
TGCAGTGCTACCGGGACTAGCGGTACCCTTACGCAGTATTTT	CSATGTSGTLTQYF	TRBJ2-3	TRBD2	TRBV20-1	.
TGCGCCAGCAGCCCAGGACAGGGGGACCAAGAGACCCAGTACTTC	CASSPGQGDQETQYF	TRBJ2-5	TRBD1	TRBV5-1	.
TGTGCCACCGCCTCTGCGGGGCTCTACGAGCAGTACTTC	CATASAGLYEQYF	TRBJ2-7	.	TRBV6-1	few
TGTGCCAGCAGGGGAGTTGACAGAACCTCCCACTCTGGAAACACCATATATTTT	CASRGVDRTSHSGNTIYF	TRBJ1-3	.	TRBV13	.
TGTGCCAGCAGCCAACTTCTCGGGGAAAAACTGTTTTTT	CASSQLLGEKLFF	TRBJ1-4	.	TRBV3-1	.
TGTGCCTGGAGAGTGGGGGGGGCCAACGTCCTGACTTTC	CAWRVGGANVLTF	TRBJ2-6	.	TRBV30	.
TGTGCCAGCAGTTTAGCGTCGAGGGCTTCAGATACGCAGTATTTT	CASSLASRASDTQYF	TRBJ2-3	.	TRBV12-3/TRBV12-4	.
TGTGCCAGTAGTGACGGACCGGGCCTGGGAACCCAGTACTTC	CASSDGPGLGTQYF	TRBJ2-5	.	TRBV19	.
TGCGCCAGCAGCCAGGCGACAGGAACCTACGAGCAGTACTTC	CASSQATGTYEQYF	TRBJ2-7	.	TRBV4-1	.
TGTGCCAGCAGACCAAGCGAGGGGGGGACCCAGTACTTC	CASRPSEGGTQYF	TRBJ2-5	.	TRBV12-3/TRBV12-4	.
TGTGCCAGCACCGGCGGGGGGGACCGTGTCTACGAGCAGTACTTC	CASTGGGDRVYEQYF	TRBJ2-7	TRBD2	TRBV2	.
TGTGCCAGCGGGACTAGCGACCAAGAGACCCAGTACTTC	CASGTSDQETQYF	TRBJ2-5	TRBD2	TRBV2	few
TGTGCCAGCAGCTTTCAAAGGACATCCATCTCCTACGAGCAGTACTTC	CASSFQRTSISYEQYF	TRBJ2-7	.	TRBV7-2	.